The present TCR beta chain was sequenced within a study of CD8+CD57+ T cells in acquired aplastic anemia. Across the study: Sorted CD4+ and CD8+ cells gave a mean 3.2 ug DNA, range about 0.19 to 27.4 ug.

Germline lookup yields CDR1 ENHRY and CDR2 SYGVKD. V was clipped by 0 bases and J by 3 bases, with 12 bases between them. The CDR3 is made up of 16 amino acids. TCR beta VDJ and CDR3 were profiled, and genomic DNA was the template. TCRdb recomputed calls from the reads with MiXCR, one row per CDR3 protein. This sample has approximately 180,000 distinct CDR3 sequences, with less than 65% found just once. Before being chosen for sequencing, patients had shown CD8+CD57+ cell expansion by flow cytometry. The chain is built from TRBV10-3 and TRBJ2-1; D unclear. The clonotype comes from a human donor with aplastic anemia. Sequenced: sorted CD4+, CD8+, or CD8+CD57+ T cells (not recorded which) from PBMCs. The DNA for the CDR3 is TGTGCCATCAGTGAGTCTTCCACGGATCTCTACAATGAGCAGTTCTTC. Translated, it gives CAISESSTDLYNEQFF.